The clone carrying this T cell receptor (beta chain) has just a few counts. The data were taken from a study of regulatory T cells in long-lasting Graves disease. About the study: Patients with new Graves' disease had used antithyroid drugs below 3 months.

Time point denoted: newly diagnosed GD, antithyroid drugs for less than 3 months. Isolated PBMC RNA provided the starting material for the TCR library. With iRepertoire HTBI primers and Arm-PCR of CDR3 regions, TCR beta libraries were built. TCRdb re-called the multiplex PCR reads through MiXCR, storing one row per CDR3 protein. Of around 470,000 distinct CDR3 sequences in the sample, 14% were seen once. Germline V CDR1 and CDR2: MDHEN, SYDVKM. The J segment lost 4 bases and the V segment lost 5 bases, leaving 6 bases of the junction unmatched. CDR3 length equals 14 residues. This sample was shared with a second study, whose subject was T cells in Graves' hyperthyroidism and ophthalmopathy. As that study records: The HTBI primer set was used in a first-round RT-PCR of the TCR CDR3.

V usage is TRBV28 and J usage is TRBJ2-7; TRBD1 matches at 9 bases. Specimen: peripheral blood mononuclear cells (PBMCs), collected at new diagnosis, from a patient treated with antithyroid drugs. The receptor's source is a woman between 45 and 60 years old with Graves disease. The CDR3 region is CASSNSDRGYEQYF. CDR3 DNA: TGTGCCAGCAGTAATTCTGACAGGGGGTACGAGCAGTACTTC.